This T cell receptor beta chain originates from a study of identical twins. Study-level results: Models underestimated out-of-frame TCR alpha sharing in monozygotic twins. Zero-insertion results could be subject to partial confounding by invariant MAIT and iNKT cells. Beta clonotypes that were abundant in cord blood contained fewer insertions, a pattern absent from memory repertoires.

The donor group consisted entirely of healthy Caucasians. As to this clonotype: What it binds is not known.

Germline V gene data show CDR1 as SEHNR and CDR2 as FQNEAQ (reference sequence). CDR3 size: 14 residues. V gave up 3 bases and J gave up 0 bases, with 8 bases separating them. TCRdb fed the 5' RACE reads into MiXCR, producing one record per CDR3 protein. The data contain under 1 million distinct CDR3 sequences, around an eighth of them singletons. This sample also belongs to another study, concerning yellow fever vaccine responses in identical twins.

The chain couples TRBV7-9 to TRBJ1-1; no clear D gene. The TCR originated in a woman aged 18-29 years in good health. The sequenced material came from PBMCs. Written as DNA, the CDR3 is TGTGCCAGCAGCTTGGGCCCCATGAACACTGAAGCTTTCTTT. It codes for CASSLGPMNTEAFF.